This record looks at one T cell receptor (beta chain) sequence and its context. The antigen is unknown. The record originates from a study of T cell responses to AZD1222 COVID-19 vaccine. Regarding the study as a whole: No day 14 peak samples; only post-peak repertoires were characterized. Two doses of AZD1222 preceded a rise in Spike-specific TCR breadth and depth. Females outnumbered males among donors, who were mostly white British; clonal diversity was possibly underestimated. In the spike-specific TCR repertoire, nearly half reportedly target unmutated variant regions.

V gave up 4 bases and J gave up 4 bases, with 4 bases separating them. Germline V gives CDR1 SGHRS, CDR2 YFSETQ. This CDR3 region has 11 residues. TCRdb keeps only in-frame clones here, not all; method: immunoSEQ multiplex PCR. The profile shows some 140,000 clones, over 75% of them singletons. The sequenced sample was peripheral blood, obtained 28 days after the second dose of the MenACWY control vaccine. J is TRBJ2-3 and V is TRBV5-1, with D hard to call. The receptor comes from an adult who received the MenACWY meningococcal vaccine as a control. The CDR3 sequence is CASSRADTQYF. In nucleotides, the CDR3 is TGCGCCAGCAGCAGGGCAGATACGCAGTATTTT.